Reported below is one T cell receptor beta chain. The antigen is not known. V dropped 2 bases and J dropped 4; count of bases not matched to a gene: 1. The CDR3 consists of 14 residues. From germline, CDR1 is MNHEY and CDR2 SMNVEV (reference sequence). The source of the sample is a study of Tregs in tolerant kidney transplant recipients. Sequenced by immunoSEQ multiplex PCR; TCRdb stores in-frame clones only, minus some. The sample records more than 90,000 clones, 92% being singletons. CD4+CD25+CD127- Tregs, CD4+CD25- non-Tregs, CD4 and CD8 cells were sorted. The study, taken as a whole, reports: Biological reproducibility was not directly addressed in this study.

Sequenced material: CD4+ T cells from blood. This chain joins TRBV27 and TRBJ1-1; 10 nucleotides align to TRBD1. The clonotype was recovered from a human donor in good health. The CDR3 DNA is TGTGCCAGCAGTTTACGGACAGGGGGCACTGAAGCTTTCTTT. Its protein is CASSLRTGGTEAFF.